This passage covers 17 T cell receptor beta chains from one sample sequenced in a study of T cells in Graves' hyperthyroidism and ophthalmopathy. Amplification of TCR beta CDR3 regions used RNA as the template. Primed by the HTBI set, a first-round RT-PCR was run on the TCR CDR3. MiXCR, applied by TCRdb to the multiplex PCR reads, yields one record per CDR3 protein. The table includes some 92,000 distinct CDR3 sequences, roughly 40% detected once. Specimen: peripheral blood or thyroid tissue (not recorded which). These receptor sequences come from a woman aged 25 to 45 with Graves' hyperthyroidism.

The V call is TRBV7-6, the J call TRBJ2-5, with 8 bases identical to TRBD2. V was pared by 5 bases and J by 7 bases, with 15 bases of the junction left unmatched. Germline V gives CDR1 SGHVS, CDR2 FNYEAQ. The CDR3 spans 16 residues. CDR3 loop: CASSPQLAEVGGTQYF. The DNA of the CDR3 is TGTGCCAGCAGCCCGCAACTAGCGGAAGTGGGAGGGACCCAGTACTTC.

The CDR3 coding sequence is TGCAGGGGGGGTACGGTGAATTCACCCCTCCACTTT. The encoded protein is CRGGTVNSPLHF. The V gene is TRBV20-1, the J gene TRBJ1-6; the D gene is possibly TRBD1 (5 bases). The CDR3 has 12 residues. CDR1 is DFQATT, CDR2 SNEGSKA, per germline (reference sequence).

There are many counts of this clonotype. The genes are TRBV24-1 and TRBJ1-5, with TRBD1 matching over 8 bases. The V gene end was trimmed by 1 base and the J gene end by 3 bases; junction bases not matched to a gene: 10. Germline CDR1 and CDR2: KGHDR and SFDVKD. The length of the CDR3 is 18 residues. CDR3 region: CATSDLRTGTANNQPQHF. The DNA for the CDR3 is TGTGCCACCAGTGATTTAAGGACAGGGACAGCTAACAATCAGCCCCAGCATTTT.

This clonotype has only a few counts. The chain links TRBV18 to TRBJ1-4; D gene unclear. Germline V lookup: CDR1 KGHSH, CDR2 LQKENI. The V end was cut by 3 bases, the J end by 6 bases, with 11 bases between. The CDR3 covers 14 residues. CDR3 nucleotide sequence: TGTGCCAGCTCACCCTCGGATGGAGATGAAAAACTGTTTTTT. Translated, it gives CASSPSDGDEKLFF.

Remarks on this clonotype: The junction does not match germline at one end; this may be a read error. This chain connects TRBV30 to TRBJ1-3; D is undetermined. The CDR3 contains 15 residues. Germline CDR1 GTSNPN, CDR2 SVGIG (reference sequence). The CDR3, as DNA: TGTGCCTGGAGTGTCTTGACCACAGCTGGAGACACCATATATTTT. This gives the protein CAWSVLTTAGDTIYF.

This clonotype showed up many times. The chain recombines TRBV27 with TRBJ1-1, with D uncertain. The V end was cut by 3 bases, the J end by 5 bases, with 7 bases between. This CDR3 region has 12 residues. CDR1 MNHEY and CDR2 SMNVEV come from the germline V gene (reference sequence). The CDR3 loop reads CASSFKGTEAFF. CDR3 bases: TGTGCCAGCAGTTTCAAGGGAACTGAAGCTTTCTTT.

The chain combines TRBV19 with TRBJ2-3; weak D call: TRBD2 (5 bases). The V and J ends lost 3 bases and 1 base respectively, with 17 bases between them. CDR3 length: 17 residues. Looked up from germline, CDR1 is LNHDA and CDR2 is SQIVND (reference sequence). The CDR3, as DNA: TGTGCCAGTAGTATTCGATTCTCGGGGTACCGCACAGATACGCAGTATTTT. This encodes CASSIRFSGYRTDTQYF.

The V and J genes are TRBV20-1 and TRBJ2-7, with 11 bases fitting TRBD1. Germline-derived CDR1 and CDR2 are DFQATT and SNEGSKA (reference sequence). The CDR3 spans 14 residues. The V segment lost 3 bases and the J segment 7 bases; nucleotides outside the gene matches: 8. CDR3 sequence: CSASPGTGGWEQYF. The CDR3 region has the DNA TGCAGTGCTAGTCCCGGGACAGGGGGTTGGGAGCAGTACTTC.

This clonotype was observed at least ten times. This chain connects TRBV7-2 to TRBJ2-3; 7 nucleotides match TRBD1. V gave up 0 bases and J gave up 6 bases; unmatched junction bases: 3. The germline gives CDR1 SGHTA, CDR2 FQGNSA. This CDR3 contains 14 residues. CDR3 DNA sequence: TGTGCCAGCAGCTTAGCGCAGGGGGAGGATACGCAGTATTTT. Translation: CASSLAQGEDTQYF.

Comments on this clonotype: It is likely a read error, because the conserved phenylalanine at the end of the CDR3 is missing. This sequence joins TRBV4-2 and TRBJ2-3, with 9 positions matching TRBD2. The V and J ends lost 0 bases and 9 bases, in that order; junction bases with no gene match: 7. The CDR3 length is 15 residues. CDR1 and CDR2 (germline): LGHNA, YNFKEQ. DNA for the CDR3: TGTGCCAGCAGCCAAGAAATGGGACTAGCCCGCACGCAGTATTAT. Translation gives CASSQEMGLARTQYY.

This clonotype was recorded at least ten times. The chain combines TRBV7-9 with TRBJ1-1; D is ambiguous. The CDR3 is 10 amino acids. V shed 4 bases and J shed 11 bases, with 8 bases lying between them. CDR1 and CDR2 from the germline V gene are SEHNR and FQNEAQ (reference sequence). CDR3 in amino acids: CASSYVMAFF. For the CDR3, the DNA is TGTGCCAGCAGCTATGTCATGGCTTTCTTT.

For this clonotype: The CDR3 does not end in the conserved phenylalanine or tryptophan, so this is likely a read error. Because the CDR3's place on the DNA is in doubt, the DNA is left out and the CDR3 is given as listed by TCRdb. J is TRBJ1-1 and V is TRBV25-1; the DNA was not compared with TRBD1, the D call given in the table. A total of 13 residues make up the CDR3, ends included. The germline gives CDR1 MGHDK, CDR2 SYGVNS. This chain's CDR3 is CASSLGTGFEVFS.

At least ten counts were recorded for this clonotype. V is TRBV19 and J is TRBJ1-5, with D unresolved. The germline V gene has CDR1 LNHDA and CDR2 SQIVND (reference sequence). This CDR3 is built from 16 residues. V lost 4 bases, J lost 7 bases, and 20 bases lay in between. CDR3 region: CASSTGWGVRSQPQHF. CDR3 nucleotide sequence: TGTGCCAGTAGTACGGGATGGGGAGTCAGGAGCCAGCCCCAGCATTTT.

This clonotype occurred many times. In nucleotides, the CDR3 is TGTGCCAGCAGATCGACAGGCGATTATGAAAAACTGTTTTTT. This translates into CASRSTGDYEKLFF. The chain uses TRBV28 and TRBJ1-4, with D possibly matching TRBD1 (6 bases). The CDR3 covers 14 residues. CDR1 and CDR2 from the germline V gene are MDHEN and SYDVKM. Trimming shortened V by 6 bases and J by 6 bases, and 14 bases separated the two germline ends.

This clonotype was seen ten or more times. The chain uses TRBV14 and TRBJ1-2; possibly TRBD1 for D (6 bases). Per germline, CDR1 SGHDN and CDR2 FVKESK. The length of the CDR3 is 15 residues. V lost 4 bases and J 7 bases, leaving 19 bases between the germline ends. The CDR3 spells CASSLRGAALRGYTF. The CDR3, as DNA: TGTGCCAGCAGCCTGAGGGGGGCGGCTTTACGTGGCTACACCTTC.

At least ten counts were recorded for this clonotype. This chain links TRBV11-2 with TRBJ1-2; D possibly corresponds to TRBD1 (5 bases). V dropped 5 bases and J dropped 2 bases, with 15 bases sitting between them. The CDR3 is 15 amino acids. CDR1 and CDR2 (germline): SGHAT, FQNNGV. In nucleotides, the CDR3 is TGTGCCAGCAGCGATCATCAGGGCCGCAACTATGGCTACACCTTC. Encoded protein: CASSDHQGRNYGYTF.

The rearrangement uses TRBV7-9 and TRBJ1-2, with a weak D call TRBD1 (5 bases). V shed 0 bases and J shed 3 bases, with 8 bases lying between them. This CDR3 spans 14 amino acids. Germline assignment: CDR1 SEHNR and CDR2 FQNEAQ (reference sequence). The DNA of the CDR3 is TGTGCCAGCAGCTTAGCGCAGGGCTACTATGGCTACACCTTC. Amino acid sequence: CASSLAQGYYGYTF.